The table lists the clone carrying this T cell receptor beta chain with a few counts. The entry originates in a study of T cell changes during pregnancy in multiple sclerosis. V gave up 8 bases and J gave up 4 bases; unmatched junction bases: 7. Germline-derived CDR1 and CDR2 are LNHNV and YYDKDF (reference sequence). The CDR3 runs to 15 residues. The data were produced by immunoSEQ multiplex PCR, yet TCRdb's version contains in-frame clones alone and is incomplete. The sample carries over 85,000 clones, approximately 90% recorded once. This receptor was obtained from a female donor in good health, enrolled as a control in a pregnancy study. The chain recombines TRBV15 with TRBJ1-6; 8 bases match TRBD1. Specimen: peripheral blood, collected in the first trimester of pregnancy. DNA for the CDR3: TGTGCCACCGGTGACAGGGGCCCTTATAATTCACCCCTCCACTTT. This encodes CATGDRGPYNSPLHF.